This T cell receptor (beta chain) was identified in a study of blood T cell repertoires in COVID-19. The length of the CDR3 is 18 residues. V lost 0 bases, J lost 3 bases, and 21 bases lay in between. Germline CDR1 is SGHRS and CDR2 is YFSETQ. The repertoire was sequenced with immunoSEQ multiplex PCR; TCRdb's copy has only in-frame clones and lacks some. This sample yields approximately 470,000 clones, of which around 90% are seen a single time; about 0.75% belongs to the top ten. The sequence came from a woman aged 18-29 years who had recovered from COVID-19. The chain employs TRBV5-1 and TRBJ2-5; maybe TRBD1 (6 bases). The material sequenced was PBMCs or T cells enriched from blood (not recorded which). The CDR3 DNA sequence: TGCGCCAGCAGCTTGGTGGGGGCGGGTCAGGGGCGCGAAGAGACCCAGTACTTC. It specifies CASSLVGAGQGREETQYF. Full variable domain (outside the CDR3, taken from reference TRBV5-1 and TRBJ2-5): KAGVTQTPRYLIKTRGQQVTLSCSPISGHRSVSWYQQTPGQGLQFLFEYFSETQRNKGNFPGRFSGRQFSNSRSEMNVSTLELGDSALYLCASSLVGAGQGREETQYFGPGTRLLVL.